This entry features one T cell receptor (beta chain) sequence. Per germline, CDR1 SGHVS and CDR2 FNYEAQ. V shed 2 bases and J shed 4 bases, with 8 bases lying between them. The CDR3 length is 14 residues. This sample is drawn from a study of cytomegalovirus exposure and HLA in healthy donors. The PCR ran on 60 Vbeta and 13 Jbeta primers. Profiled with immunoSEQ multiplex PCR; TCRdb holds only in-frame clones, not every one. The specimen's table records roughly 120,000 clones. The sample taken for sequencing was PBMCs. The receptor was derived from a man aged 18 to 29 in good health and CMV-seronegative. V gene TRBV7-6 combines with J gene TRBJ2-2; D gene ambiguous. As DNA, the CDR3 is TGTGCCAGCAGCTTAATCGGTCGCACCGGGGAGCTGTTTTTT. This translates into CASSLIGRTGELFF.